What follows are 15 T cell receptor beta chains derived from one specimen sequenced in a study of T cell repertoires in cytomegalovirus infection. Their antigen targets remain unknown. TCRdb reanalysed the reads using MiXCR and keeps one entry per CDR3 protein. Of 450,000 to 550,000 distinct CDR3 sequences in the sample, about 39% were seen once. This material consisted of cultured PBMCs, taken from culture after CMV antigen stimulation. These receptor sequences come from a human donor in good health (CMV status not recorded). Some clones in this sample may be carry-over from other donors' samples.

This chain uses TRBV10-3 with TRBJ2-5; D remains ambiguous. Germline CDR1 reads ENHRY; CDR2 reads SYGVKD. The length of the CDR3 is 12 residues. V was cut by 2 bases and J by 3 bases, with 4 bases left in between. Written as DNA, the CDR3 is TGTGCCATCAGTGAGGTTAAAGAGACCCAGTACTTC. Protein: CAISEVKETQYF.

This clonotype was counted a single time. The chain's CDR3 is CASGLRSRTDETQYF. The CDR3 region has the DNA TGTGCTAGTGGTTTGAGGTCGCGGACGGATGAGACCCAGTACTTC. The gene calls are TRBV12-5 and TRBJ2-5; D unclear. V shed 2 bases and J shed 5 bases, with 15 bases lying between them. The germline V gene has CDR1 LGHNT and CDR2 FRNRAP. This CDR3 is built from 15 residues.

The rearrangement uses TRBV10-3 and TRBJ2-1, with D uncertain. Per the germline V gene, CDR1 is ENHRY and CDR2 is SYGVKD. V gave up 4 bases and J gave up 12 bases, with 13 bases separating them. CDR3 length equals 12 residues. The CDR3 nucleotides read TGTGCCATCAGTGGGGCGACGGGTGTGCAGTTCTTC. It yields the protein CAISGATGVQFF.

The sample holds a few counts of this clonotype. The J gene is TRBJ2-3, the V gene TRBV12-3 or TRBV12-4; D could derive from TRBD1 or TRBD2 (6 bases each). The CDR3 loop spans 16 amino acids. V was cut by 3 bases and J by 2 bases, with 15 bases left in between. CDR3 residues: CASSLGAGGPTDTQYF. The DNA of the CDR3 is TGTGCCAGCAGTTTGGGCGCCGGGGGCCCCACAGATACGCAGTATTTT.

V is TRBV10-2 and J is TRBJ2-7, with 11 bases identical to TRBD2. Losses at the gene ends were 6 bases for V and 4 bases for J; bases not matched to a gene: 8. Germline V gene sequence: CDR1 WSHSY, CDR2 SAAADI. The CDR3 has 15 amino acids. The CDR3 spells CASRLAGGPGYEQYF. As DNA, the CDR3 is TGCGCCAGCAGATTAGCGGGAGGGCCAGGGTACGAGCAGTACTTC.

This chain joins TRBV6-1 and TRBJ2-7; D gene uncertain. V dropped 7 bases and J dropped 3 bases, with 19 bases sitting between them. CDR3 length equals 15 residues. The germline CDR1 and CDR2 sequences are MNHNS and SASEGT. The CDR3 bases are TGTGCCAGCAATGCTCGGACCATCAGGCGCTACGAGCAGTACTTC. Translating it yields CASNARTIRRYEQYF.

The chain recombines TRBV12-5 with TRBJ1-1, with no clear D. Germline V gene sequence: CDR1 LGHNT, CDR2 FRNRAP. The V end lost 0 bases, the J end lost 1 base, and 6 bases lay between the germline ends. The CDR3 totals 14 residues. In nucleotides, the CDR3 is TGTGCTAGTGGTTTGGTACTTGGGAACACTGAAGCTTTCTTT. This sequence encodes CASGLVLGNTEAFF.

This clonotype was seen only a few times. V is TRBV7-2 and J is TRBJ2-7; 8 bases fit TRBD2. The length of the CDR3 is 15 residues. V was pared by 1 base and J by 6 bases, with 8 bases of the junction left unmatched. The germline V gene has CDR1 SGHTA and CDR2 FQGNSA. CDR3 loop: CASSLEAGVLFEQYF. For the CDR3, the DNA is TGTGCCAGCAGCTTAGAAGCGGGAGTGCTTTTCGAGCAGTACTTC.

This clonotype was seen a handful of times. The chain is built from TRBV12-3 or TRBV12-4 and TRBJ1-2, with a tentative D call TRBD1 (5 bases). Trimming removed 3 bases at V and 11 bases at J, with 16 bases between. The CDR3 totals 13 residues. CDR3 amino acids: CASSFSAGFFYTF. The CDR3 DNA reads TGTGCCAGCAGTTTTTCTGCAGGGTTTTTTTACACCTTC.

The chain couples TRBV5-4 to TRBJ1-6, with a tentative D call TRBD1 (5 bases). CDR3 length equals 18 residues. The germline V gene encodes CDR1 SGHNT and CDR2 YYREEE (reference sequence). Deletions cut 4 bases from V and 9 bases from J, with 26 bases between. The CDR3 reads CASSNPGTHAGLASPLHF. In nucleotides, the CDR3 is TGTGCCAGCAGCAACCCCGGGACCCATGCCGGCTTGGCTTCACCCCTCCACTTT. Variable domain in full (rest from reference TRBV5-4 and TRBJ1-6): ETGVTQSPTHLIKTRGQQVTLRCSSQSGHNTVSWYQQALGQGPQFIFQYYREEENGRGNFPPRFSGLQFPNYSSELNVNALELDDSALYLCASSNPGTHAGLASPLHFGNGTRLTVT.

The rearrangement uses TRBV7-2 and TRBJ1-6; D uncertain. The CDR3 covers 14 residues. Germline-derived CDR1 and CDR2 are SGHTA and FQGNSA. The V and J ends lost 7 bases and 9 bases respectively, with 16 bases between them. The CDR3 is CASNQPGEVSPLHF. In nucleotides, the CDR3 is TGTGCCAGCAATCAGCCCGGGGAGGTTTCACCCCTCCACTTT.

V gene TRBV7-6 combines with J gene TRBJ2-3, with 9 nucleotides matching TRBD1. The junction had 5 bases not matched to a gene; V was cut back by 5 bases and J by 2 bases. CDR3 length: 15 residues. Germline CDR1 reads SGHVS; CDR2 reads FNYEAQ. CDR3 bases: TGTGCCAGCAGCCGGGGACAGGGTACCACAGATACGCAGTATTTT. Its translation: CASSRGQGTTDTQYF. Drawing the rest from reference TRBV7-6 and TRBJ2-3, the complete variable domain is GAGVSQSPRYKVTKRGQDVALRCDPISGHVSLYWYRQALGQGPEFLTYFNYEAQQDKSGLPNDRFSAERPEGSISTLTIQRTEQRDSAMYRCASSRGQGTTDTQYFGPGTRLTVL.

In its sample, this clonotype was seen a few times. For the CDR3, the DNA is TGTGCCAGCACCTCCCCTCCCCCAGCGGGAGGTGAATACAATGAGCAGTTCTTC. Its translation is CASTSPPPAGGEYNEQFF. The rearrangement links TRBV7-2 to TRBJ2-1, with TRBD2 matching over 9 bases. CDR1 SGHTA and CDR2 FQGNSA come from the germline V gene. There are 18 residues in the CDR3. V shed 7 bases, J shed 4 bases, and the junction held 17 bases outside the gene matches.

The J gene is TRBJ2-1, the V gene TRBV11-2, with TRBD1 identical over 9 bases. From germline, CDR1 is SGHAT and CDR2 FQNNGV. V lost 1 base, J lost 7 bases, and 14 bases stayed unmatched. This CDR3 has 18 amino acids. In DNA form, the CDR3 reads TGTGCCAGCAGCTTAGGCAGTACCGGGACAGGGAATTGGAATGAGCAGTTCTTC. It specifies CASSLGSTGTGNWNEQFF.

This clonotype has only one observation. The chain employs TRBV6-5 and TRBJ1-2; 7 bases match TRBD1. The CDR3 runs 14 residues. V lost 0 bases and J lost 10; bases outside the gene matches: 8. Per germline, CDR1 MNHEY and CDR2 SVGAGI. The CDR3 DNA follows: TGTGCCAGCAGTTACTCCGGGACAGCTTCTGACTACACCTTC. The encoded protein is CASSYSGTASDYTF.